This TCR beta chain was found in a study of cytomegalovirus exposure and HLA in healthy donors (dated by TCRdb to 2017 to 2019). In terms of the full investigation: In an earlier analysis of roughly 590 of the donors, 276 Gb of sequence data and approximately 120 million unique TCR beta sequences from about 179 million T cells were reported. About 310 gigabases of sequencing data and approximately 80 million unique TCR sequences were included in an early release covering over 600 HLA-typed donors. Among the roughly 400 genotyped donors, under 90% belonged to the genetic ancestry cluster associated with self-reported Caucasian donors. The aim of the study was to test whether cataloging public T cell receptors could identify signatures of past pathogen exposure. The study used immunosequencing to profile the T cell repertoires of 666 subjects and linked those repertoires to cytomegalovirus serostatus. In addition to the first cohort of 666 subjects, a separate validation cohort of 120 different subjects was used. The study combined high-throughput TCR immunosequencing, statistical association of individual TCRs with disease status, and machine learning to predict cytomegalovirus infection status. In a later analysis, previously published TCR beta repertoires from about 640 donors were re-analyzed and high-resolution HLA genotyping was added so that TCR occurrence patterns could be studied. Rather than drawing on any new phenotypic data, the later analysis identified candidate immune exposures from TCR beta sequences and the way those sequences occurred across donors. To decide whether each TCR beta V gene segment behaved as functional or pseudogenic, an earlier analysis of some 600 of the donors relied on high-throughput TCR beta sequencing. Donor age, sex, ethnicity and CMV serostatus were compiled together with the repertoire data. Genome-wide SNP genotypes for about three fifths of the roughly 670 donors were used in a later genetic analysis, which treated that subset as a discovery cohort. All discovery cohort repertoires had been generated on a single sequencing platform. HLA typing covered class I and class II loci at four-digit resolution. The number of donors typed differed by locus, with 629-630 for A, B, C, DRB1 and DQB1, around 560 for DQA1, 600 to 610 for DPA1, and under 490 for DPB1. About 5 DR-DQ haplotypes were handled as single units for association and clustering, since linkage in the cohort was strong. Across 398 genotyped donors of the cohort, an average of about 240,000 unique TCR beta nucleotide sequences per donor were sequenced, and approximately 17% of those sequences were non-productive.

The study at large found these results: A later genetic analysis associated a missense DCLRE1C variant with V-gene and J-gene trimming of TCR beta chains, and an independent cohort replicated the association. Specific HLA alleles were associated with more than 15,000 TCR beta sequences at a false discovery rate of 0.05 in a later analysis. A total of 150 or so TCR beta chains were listed by the study as associated with cytomegalovirus. The presence/absence analyses assumed that sequencing depth was roughly uniform across donors, and that assumption may not be true. In a later analysis, several top co-occurrence clusters were reported to appear linked to parvovirus B19, influenza, CMV and Epstein-Barr virus. Most TCR sequences were observed very rarely across donors, whereas some public TCRs were present in many individuals. Compared with the 666-donor mean, donors in an Asian-associated ancestry cluster had fewer N-insertions in productive TCRs, according to a later genetic analysis. Because some donors lacked HLA typing at each locus, the association tests relied only on the typed subset. The classifier was reported to diagnose cytomegalovirus status with high specificity and sensitivity in both the original and validation cohorts. Immune exposure information for the cohort was limited to CMV serostatus. Fewer than 20 rarely observed V segments, including chromosome 9 orphons, were excluded from the earlier analysis of approximately 500 of the donors because counts were too low. When HLA alleles, especially DR and DQ, strongly co-occurred, attributing TCR associations to individual alleles was difficult. In an earlier analysis of approximately 600 of the donors, most TCR beta V segments were observed in productive rearrangements about 87% or about 30% of the time, broadly matching IMGT annotations. Some IMGT-functional V segments, including TRBV6-2 and TRBV6-3, could not be told apart with the 87-base-pair reads, so those segments were excluded. In this cohort, only TCR beta chains were sequenced, and detectable features were limited by the absence of alpha or paired-chain data. A further reported finding was that TCR beta sequences accurately predicted the HLA-A and HLA-B alleles for most subjects in the first cohort. The authors suggested that the approach could potentially be generalized to other disease states and immunological phenotypes. Linkage disequilibrium might explain the correlated functional status among segregating V segments, but an unknown experimental factor could not be excluded. In a later analysis, TCR association rates were found to vary across HLA loci, with the most associated TCRs seen for DRB1 alleles and the fewest for HLA-C alleles. A later analysis found that HLA-associated TCR beta chains were more clonally expanded and had lower generation probabilities than equally common non-associated chains. In vitro tests confirmed that a few of the cytomegalovirus-associated TCR beta chains recognize cytomegalovirus antigens. In a later analysis, most CMV-associated TCR beta chains were found to appear HLA-restricted, with HLA associations seemingly driven largely by CMV exposure. A cluster of highly shared sequence variants was judged likely to represent a technical artifact of the sequencing pipeline.

On this clone: The antigen this receptor binds is unknown. Qualities for individual bases were not recorded, and no much larger clone is one base off.

The library was obtained by the immunoSEQ multiplex PCR assay. For the multiplex PCR, a mixture combining 60 forward primers for TCR Vbeta segments and 13 reverse primers for TCR Jbeta segments was used. The CDR3 region of rearranged TCR beta genes was amplified from genomic DNA by a multiplex PCR assay. The Illumina HiSeq System was used to sequence the amplified TCR beta libraries as 87-base-pair reads. The source study handled its data this way. A later analysis counted approximately 76 million unique TCR beta chains across the 550 to 750 repertoires, and some 12 million of these chains were shared by at least two donors. To remove PCR and sequencing errors, raw reads were error-corrected and collapsed into unique sequences using a nearest-neighbor algorithm that merged closely related sequences. CDR3 sequences were aligned to IMGT reference sequences to assign V, D and J gene segments. For a sequence to be retained, a match of at least six nucleotides was required to both a V gene segment and a J gene segment. Rearrangements were classified as productive when the CDR3 lacked stop codons and remained in frame with V and J, and all other rearrangements were classified as non-productive. Following IMGT convention, CDR3 was defined as the stretch from the second conserved V-encoded cysteine to the conserved J-encoded phenylalanine. In an earlier analysis of around 540 of the donors, sequences lacking an unambiguous match to a single V gene segment were excluded. In an earlier analysis of several hundred of the donors, V segments were called functional above 56.7% productive rearrangements and were called segregating when the between-donor standard deviation exceeded 5%. A statistical classification framework was built to diagnose cytomegalovirus status from the catalog of TCR beta chain sequences. V and J gene assignment, in a later analysis, came from comparing TCR nucleotide sequences with IMGT/GENE-DB human TR gene sequences. The TCRdist pipeline was used in a later analysis to assign CDR3 sequences and most-parsimonious VDJ recombination scenarios. In a later analysis, each TCR beta chain was defined by its CDR3 amino acid sequence together with its V-gene family, and reads without a unique V-gene family were excluded. A later analysis removed 600 or so highly shared, low-generation-probability nucleotide sequences to deal with suspected cross-contamination and a sequencing artifact. In a later analysis, a clonal expansion index for each public chain was calculated from normalized within-repertoire ranks of inferred template counts. In a later analysis, generation probabilities were computed with a VDJ recombination model fitted to out-of-frame rearrangements, and the resulting probabilities were checked against IGoR. In a later analysis, hypergeometric tests were used to score TCR-TCR, TCR-HLA and TCR-CMV co-occurrence, with a repertoire-size bias correction applied to TCR pairs. To estimate false discovery rates, a later analysis permuted the HLA or CMV assignments 20 times. In a later analysis, co-occurring TCRs were grouped using DBSCAN, with TCRdist sequence similarity added in when clustering inside HLA-allele-positive subsets. Co-occurrence clustering excluded repertoires with fewer than 30,000 or more than 120,000 public chains, plus five with anomalous nucleotide sharing. Held by TCRdb, this immuneACCESS table contains in-frame sequences only and omits some clones. Under half of the omission traces to an unresolved V gene where checked; the cause of the rest is unknown. V, J and clone size were drawn from that table, and D and trimming were deduced from the DNA. Present in this sample are hundreds of thousands of clones, about 66% of which were seen just once. 2% to 2.5% of the sample goes to the ten largest clones.

The cohort comprised more than 550 healthy bone marrow donors. Cohort members were all nominally healthy when sampled, although unrecorded immune exposures were likely present. The donor tested CMV seronegative and was one of the 352 seronegative cohort members. Each donor provided a peripheral blood sample, and peripheral blood mononuclear cells were used for TCR beta sequencing. Genomic DNA was extracted from the blood cell samples with the Qiagen DNeasy Blood Extraction Kit. Including the terminal cysteine and phenylalanine, the CDR3 comprises 13 residues. Only CDR3 DNA is held: 39 bases, read in frame from base 1. In the germline V gene (reference sequence), CDR1 corresponds to MNHEY and CDR2 to SMNVEV. From V the trimming removes 5 bases and from J it removes 6 bases, while the gene matches leave 7 bases of the junction unaccounted for.

The chain uses TRBV27 and TRBJ2-7; 7 middle bases align to TRBD1. The receptor's source is a female donor in good health and CMV-seronegative. The sequenced sample consisted of PBMCs. The CDR3 region reads CASSQTGLGEQYF. The nucleotide sequence reads as follows: TGTGCCAGCAGTCAGACAGGGCTGGGCGAGCAGTACTTC.